The present entry profiles one T cell receptor beta chain with its context. What it recognizes is unknown. The sample has other DNA sequences that encode this CDR3 too. This CDR3 region has 13 residues. V gave up 0 bases and J gave up 1 base, with 3 bases separating them. Germline CDR1 MNHEY, CDR2 SMNVEV (reference sequence). These data belong to a study of OX40 agonist ivuxolimab in advanced cancers. Study observations and caveats: CD8+ T cells showed, on average, more clonal expansion than CD4+ cells.

Measured with immunoSEQ multiplex PCR; TCRdb has only the in-frame clones, and not every one. This repertoire shows tens of thousands of clones, 80% to 90% found once; its top ten account for 10% to 11%. The sequence derives from an adult with an advanced solid tumor such as melanoma, head and neck, liver or kidney cancer. The source material was CD4+ or CD8+ T cells sorted from blood, sampled in a trial of the OX40 agonist ivuxolimab. The chain carries TRBV27 and TRBJ1-1, with unresolved D. CDR3 region: CASSLSRNTEAFF. In DNA form, the CDR3 reads TGTGCCAGCAGTTTATCCAGGAACACTGAAGCTTTCTTT.